The T cell receptor beta chain described here comes from a study of shared clonotypes between healthy human individuals. CDR3 length equals 13 residues. V shed 3 bases and J shed 5 bases, with 12 bases lying between them. The V gene's germline CDR1 is SGHNT and CDR2 YYREEE (reference sequence). Study-level points and caveats: Clonotypes shared by all four sorted-subset donors had higher generation probabilities than non-shared clonotypes. Sequencing of the sorted subsets was shown by rarefaction to be incomplete despite large depth.

Adult Caucasians living in Nashville, Tennessee made up all of the donors. A remark on this clone: Its antigen is undetermined.

Sequencing was at deep level. Sequencing used immunoSEQ multiplex PCR; TCRdb keeps in-frame clones, though not all of them. This sample has 2 million to 2.5 million clones, with roughly 90% found just once. The V call is TRBV5-4, the J call TRBJ2-7; possible D gene TRBD2, 5 bases. Specimen: naive CD4+ T cells from PBMCs. The subset is: CD45RA+ positively selected. The TCR originated in a man aged 18 to 30 in good health. Some clones in this sample may be carry-over from other donors' samples. CDR3: CASSSWTGDEQYF. CDR3 DNA sequence: TGTGCCAGCAGCTCCTGGACCGGGGACGAGCAGTACTTC.